This TCR beta chain was obtained from a study of blood T cell repertoires in COVID-19 (dated by TCRdb to 2019 to 2021). For the wider study: Samples covering the acute and convalescent phases of COVID-19 were provided by collaborators in the United States, Italy and Spain. Where HLA class I and class II types were available, the types were taken from metadata supplied by the sample provider, not from assay-based typing. The material from the prospective study consisted of cDNA or gDNA derived from T cells, B-cell-depleted T cells, or PBMCs. Samples came from the ongoing ImmuneRACE study (first 160 participants) plus 1,254 subjects from 6 global collaborators. A de-identified subject ID, COVID-19 status, age in years and sex were almost always included in the sample metadata. Subjects who had been exposed to COVID-19, were actively infected with it, or had recovered from it provided the deeply sampled blood TCRbeta repertoires that made up the dataset. The repertoires were made available in a free public database intended to serve as a resource for research on the immune response to SARS-CoV-2.

Measured from the cysteine to the phenylalanine, the CDR3 is 15 residues long. Just the 45-base CDR3 DNA is kept, in frame starting at base 1. As encoded in the germline V gene, CDR1 is SNHLY while CDR2 is FYNNEI. Trimmed from V: 3 bases; trimmed from J: 6 bases; junction bases lacking a gene match: 9. Beyond this particular receptor, the publication reports: The quantity of clinical and demographic metadata differed by source and by participant and was supplied without curation.

Participants in the prospective study were aged roughly 18 to 100 years, lived in about two dozen United States geographic areas, and enrolled through a virtual design. Cohort assignment in the prospective study relied on participant-reported clinical history from a screening survey and a study questionnaire. Recovered participants in ImmuneRACE Cohort 3 were defined by two consecutive negative NP/OP PCR tests, clearance by a healthcare professional, or resolution of symptoms. In the prospective study, whole blood, serum and a nasopharyngeal or oropharyngeal swab were collected from each participant by mobile phlebotomists. Participants in the prospective study had the option to provide additional blood draws and questionnaires over a roughly 2-month period. Prospective study blood samples were shipped either frozen or at room temperature before DNA extraction. As to this clone: There is no known antigen for this receptor. Base qualities are not provided; no much larger clone lies one nucleotide away.

TCRbeta CDR3 regions were amplified from genomic DNA using the immunoSEQ Assay, a bias-controlled multiplex PCR. Processing in the source paper ran as follows. The number of nucleated cells in each sample was estimated by amplification of reference gene primers within the assay. Sequence reads were collapsed and filtered to measure the absolute abundance of every unique TCRbeta CDR3 rearrangement. Productive Simpson clonality was computed per sample as the square root of Simpson's diversity index over productive rearrangements. TCRdb stores this immuneACCESS table with in-frame sequences only. Part of the clones is absent; in the studies checked, under half of the shortfall reflects unresolved V genes, and no reason is known for the rest. V and J calls plus clone size are reproduced from that table; the DNA served to infer D and trimming. The sample table contains 250,000 to 350,000 clones; only one count was recorded for nearly 90% of them. About 1% of the sample goes to the ten largest clones.

Here the chain combines TRBV2 and TRBJ1-2, and 8 junction bases match TRBD1. This sequence was found in a young woman who had recovered from COVID-19. Input material: PBMCs or T cells enriched from blood (not recorded which). For the CDR3, the sequence is CASSDGAGGANGYTF. In nucleotide form, the sequence is TGTGCCAGCAGTGATGGGGCAGGGGGCGCAAATGGCTACACCTTC. Reference TRBV2 and TRBJ1-2 genes cover what lies past the CDR3, so the full variable domain is EPEVTQTPSHQVTQMGQEVILRCVPISNHLYFYWYRQILGQKVEFLVSFYNNEISEKSEIFDDQFSVERPDGSNFTLKIRSTKLEDSAMYFCASSDGAGGANGYTFGSGTRLTVV.